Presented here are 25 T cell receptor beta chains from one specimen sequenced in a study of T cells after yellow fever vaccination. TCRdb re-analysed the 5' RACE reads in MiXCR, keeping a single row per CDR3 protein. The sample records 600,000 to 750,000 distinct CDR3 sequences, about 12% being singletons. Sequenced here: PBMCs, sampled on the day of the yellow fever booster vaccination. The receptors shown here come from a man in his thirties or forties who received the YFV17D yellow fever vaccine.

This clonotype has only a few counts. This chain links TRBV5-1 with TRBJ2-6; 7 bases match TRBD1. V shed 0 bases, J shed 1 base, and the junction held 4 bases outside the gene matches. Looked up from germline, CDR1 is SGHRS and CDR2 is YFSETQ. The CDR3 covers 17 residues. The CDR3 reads CASSLGATGSGANVLTF. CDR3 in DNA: TGCGCCAGCAGCTTGGGGGCGACAGGGTCTGGGGCCAACGTCCTGACTTTC.

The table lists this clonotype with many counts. The CDR3 bases are TGTGCCAGCAGCTTGCTAGCGGGAGGGGGCACAGATACGCAGTATTTT. Translation: CASSLLAGGGTDTQYF. The V and J genes are TRBV7-2 and TRBJ2-3, with 12 nucleotides matching TRBD2. Germline lookup yields CDR1 SGHTA and CDR2 FQGNSA. V gave up 3 bases and J gave up 1 base; unmatched junction bases: 2. The CDR3 contains 16 residues. Using reference TRBV7-2 and TRBJ2-3 for the parts outside the CDR3, the full variable domain is GAGVSQSPSNKVTEKGKDVELRCDPISGHTALYWYRQSLGQGLEFLIYFQGNSAPDKSGLPSDRFSAERTGGSVSTLTIQRTQQEDSAVYLCASSLLAGGGTDTQYFGPGTRLTVL.

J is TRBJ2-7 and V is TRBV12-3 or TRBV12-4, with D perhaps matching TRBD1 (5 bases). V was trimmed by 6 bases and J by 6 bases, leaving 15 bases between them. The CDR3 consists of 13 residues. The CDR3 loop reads CASRSGRQSEQYF. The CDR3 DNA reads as TGTGCCAGCAGGTCAGGGCGTCAGTCCGAGCAGTACTTC.

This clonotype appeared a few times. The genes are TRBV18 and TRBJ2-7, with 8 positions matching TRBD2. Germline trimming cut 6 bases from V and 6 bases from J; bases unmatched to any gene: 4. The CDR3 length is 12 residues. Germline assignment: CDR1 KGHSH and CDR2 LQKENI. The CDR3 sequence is CASSPSGSEQYF. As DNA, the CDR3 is TGTGCCAGCTCTCCCAGCGGGAGCGAGCAGTACTTC.

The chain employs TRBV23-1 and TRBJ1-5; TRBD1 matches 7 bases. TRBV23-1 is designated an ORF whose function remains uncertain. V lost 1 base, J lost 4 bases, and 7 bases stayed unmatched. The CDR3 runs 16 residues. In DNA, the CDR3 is TGCGCCAGCAGTCAATTGGGACAGCGAAAAAATCAGCCCCAGCATTTT. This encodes CASSQLGQRKNQPQHF.

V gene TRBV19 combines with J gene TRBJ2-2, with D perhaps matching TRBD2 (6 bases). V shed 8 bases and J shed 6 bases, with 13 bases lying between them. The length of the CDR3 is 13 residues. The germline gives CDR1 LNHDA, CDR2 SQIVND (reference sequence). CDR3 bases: TGTGCCAGTCGCCGGGAGTCAGCCGGGGAGCTGTTTTTT. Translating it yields CASRRESAGELFF.

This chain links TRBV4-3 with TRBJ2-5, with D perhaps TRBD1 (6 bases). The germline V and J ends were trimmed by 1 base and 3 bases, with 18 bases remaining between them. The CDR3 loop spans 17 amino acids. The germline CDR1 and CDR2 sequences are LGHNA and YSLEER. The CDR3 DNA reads TGCGCCAGCAGCCAAGTGGCTGGGGGCAGGCGGGAAGAGACCCAGTACTTC. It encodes CASSQVAGGRREETQYF.

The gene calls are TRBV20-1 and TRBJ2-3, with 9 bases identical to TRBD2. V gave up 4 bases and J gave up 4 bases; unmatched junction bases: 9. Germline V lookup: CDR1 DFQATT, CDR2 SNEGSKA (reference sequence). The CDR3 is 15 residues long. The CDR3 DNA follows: TGCAGTGCTAACGTCCCGCGGGAGGGCCCAGATACGCAGTATTTT. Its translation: CSANVPREGPDTQYF.

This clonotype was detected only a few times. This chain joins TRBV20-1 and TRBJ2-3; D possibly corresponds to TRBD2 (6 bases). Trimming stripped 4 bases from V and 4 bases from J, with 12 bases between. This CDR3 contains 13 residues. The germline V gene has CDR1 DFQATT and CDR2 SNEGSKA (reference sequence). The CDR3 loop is CSAIGDWADTQYF. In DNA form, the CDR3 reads TGCAGTGCTATAGGGGACTGGGCAGATACGCAGTATTTT.

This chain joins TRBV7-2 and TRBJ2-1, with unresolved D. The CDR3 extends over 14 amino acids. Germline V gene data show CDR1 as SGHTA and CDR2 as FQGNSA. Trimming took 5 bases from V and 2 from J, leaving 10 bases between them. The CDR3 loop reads CASSVRPAYNEQFF. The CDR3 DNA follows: TGTGCCAGCAGCGTAAGGCCAGCCTACAATGAGCAGTTCTTC.

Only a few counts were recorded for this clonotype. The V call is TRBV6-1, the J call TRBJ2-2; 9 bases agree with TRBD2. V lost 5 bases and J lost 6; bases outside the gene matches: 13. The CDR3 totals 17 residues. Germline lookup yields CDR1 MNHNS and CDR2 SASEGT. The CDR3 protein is CASSPKRLAGYPGELFF. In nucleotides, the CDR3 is TGTGCCAGCAGTCCCAAAAGGCTAGCGGGATATCCCGGGGAGCTGTTTTTT.

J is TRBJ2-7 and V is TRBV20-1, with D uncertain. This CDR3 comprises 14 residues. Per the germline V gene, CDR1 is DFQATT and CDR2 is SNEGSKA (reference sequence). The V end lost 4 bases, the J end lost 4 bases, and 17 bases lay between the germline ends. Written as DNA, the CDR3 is TGCAGTGCTACCCCGGTCCAGTTCTCATACGAGCAGTACTTC. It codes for CSATPVQFSYEQYF.

Here the CDR3 reads CASSLRTSGTKQYF. The CDR3 DNA follows: TGTGCCAGCAGCTTACGTACTAGCGGTACGAAGCAGTACTTC. This chain joins TRBV7-2 and TRBJ2-7, with 8 bases that match TRBD2. V was clipped by 2 bases and J by 8 bases; unmatched bases: 8. This CDR3 comprises 14 residues. CDR1 SGHTA and CDR2 FQGNSA come from the germline V gene.

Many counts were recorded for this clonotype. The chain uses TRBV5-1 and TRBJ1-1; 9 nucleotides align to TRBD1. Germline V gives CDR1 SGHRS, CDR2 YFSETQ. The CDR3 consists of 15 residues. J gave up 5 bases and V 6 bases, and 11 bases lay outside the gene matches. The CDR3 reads CASNPQTGGFTEAFF. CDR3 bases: TGCGCCAGCAACCCACAAACAGGGGGCTTTACTGAAGCTTTCTTT.

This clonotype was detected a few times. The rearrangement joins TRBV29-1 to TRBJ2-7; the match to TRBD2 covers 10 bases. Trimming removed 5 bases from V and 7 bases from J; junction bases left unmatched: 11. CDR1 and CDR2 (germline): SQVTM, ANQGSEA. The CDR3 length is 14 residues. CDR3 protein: CSVTPGTSAIEQYF. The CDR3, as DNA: TGCAGCGTTACCCCCGGGACTAGCGCCATAGAGCAGTACTTC.

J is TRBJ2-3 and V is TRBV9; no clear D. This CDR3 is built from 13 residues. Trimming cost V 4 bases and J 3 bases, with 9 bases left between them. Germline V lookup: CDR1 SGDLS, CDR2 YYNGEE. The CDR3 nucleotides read TGTGCCAGCAGCCCCGGTCTTACAGATACGCAGTATTTT. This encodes CASSPGLTDTQYF.

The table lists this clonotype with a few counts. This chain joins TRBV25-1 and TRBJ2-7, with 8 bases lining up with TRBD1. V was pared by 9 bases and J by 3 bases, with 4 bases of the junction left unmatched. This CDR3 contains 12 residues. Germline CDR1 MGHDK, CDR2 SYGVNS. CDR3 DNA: TGTGCCAGTGGACAGGGTGTCTACGAGCAGTACTTC. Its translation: CASGQGVYEQYF.

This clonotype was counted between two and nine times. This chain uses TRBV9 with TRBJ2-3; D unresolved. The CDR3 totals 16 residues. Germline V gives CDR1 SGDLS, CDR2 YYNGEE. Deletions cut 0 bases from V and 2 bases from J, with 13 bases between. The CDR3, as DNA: TGTGCCAGCAGCGTAGAACCCCGGACCGTCACAGATACGCAGTATTTT. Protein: CASSVEPRTVTDTQYF.

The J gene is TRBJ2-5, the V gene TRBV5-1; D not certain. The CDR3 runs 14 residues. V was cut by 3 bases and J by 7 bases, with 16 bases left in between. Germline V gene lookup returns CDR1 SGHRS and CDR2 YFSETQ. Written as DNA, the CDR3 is TGCGCCAGCAGCTCCCTTCAAACTGAGACGACCCAGTACTTC. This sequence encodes CASSSLQTETTQYF.

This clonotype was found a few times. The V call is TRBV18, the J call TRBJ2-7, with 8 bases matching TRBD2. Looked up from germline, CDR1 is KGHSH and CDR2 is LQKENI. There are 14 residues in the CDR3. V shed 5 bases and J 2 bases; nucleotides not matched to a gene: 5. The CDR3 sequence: CASSDLGGAYEQYF. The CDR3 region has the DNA TGTGCCAGCTCAGACCTCGGGGGGGCCTACGAGCAGTACTTC.

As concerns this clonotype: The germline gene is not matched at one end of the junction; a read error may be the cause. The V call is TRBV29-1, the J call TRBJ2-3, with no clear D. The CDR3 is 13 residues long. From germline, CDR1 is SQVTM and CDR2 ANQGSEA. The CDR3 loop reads CGVEYGSTDTQYF. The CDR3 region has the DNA TGCGGCGTTGAATACGGGAGCACAGATACGCAGTATTTT.

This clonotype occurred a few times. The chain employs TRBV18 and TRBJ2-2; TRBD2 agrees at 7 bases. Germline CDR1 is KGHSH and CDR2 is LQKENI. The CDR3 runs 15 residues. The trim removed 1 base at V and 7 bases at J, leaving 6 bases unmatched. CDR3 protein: CASSPRRGTGGELFF. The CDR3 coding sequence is TGTGCCAGCTCACCACGGCGGGGGACTGGCGGGGAGCTGTTTTTT.

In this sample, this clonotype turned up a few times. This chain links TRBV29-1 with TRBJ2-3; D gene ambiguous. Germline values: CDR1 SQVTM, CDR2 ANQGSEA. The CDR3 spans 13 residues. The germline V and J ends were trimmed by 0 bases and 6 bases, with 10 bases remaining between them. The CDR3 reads CSVEDNGVDTQYF. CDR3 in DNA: TGCAGCGTTGAAGATAATGGTGTCGATACGCAGTATTTT.

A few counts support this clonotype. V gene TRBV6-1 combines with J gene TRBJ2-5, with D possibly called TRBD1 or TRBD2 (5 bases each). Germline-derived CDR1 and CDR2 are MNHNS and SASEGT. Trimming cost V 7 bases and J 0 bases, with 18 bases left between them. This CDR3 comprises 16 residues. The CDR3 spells CASNTPGTVYQETQYF. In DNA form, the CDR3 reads TGTGCCAGCAATACCCCCGGGACCGTGTACCAAGAGACCCAGTACTTC.

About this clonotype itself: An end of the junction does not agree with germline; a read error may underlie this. The chain's CDR3 is CAISPGLGRGEQFF. CDR3 DNA sequence: TGTGCCATCAGCCCGGGGCTAGGGCGGGGTGAGCAGTTCTTC. The J gene is TRBJ2-1, the V gene TRBV5-6, with D possibly TRBD2 on 6 matching bases. Germline V gene sequence: CDR1 SGHDT, CDR2 YYEEEE. The CDR3 length is 14 residues.